The subject of this entry is one TCR beta chain. This CDR3 spans 15 amino acids. V was shortened by 3 bases and J by 8 bases, with 17 bases between the two germline ends. Germline CDR1 LNHNV, CDR2 YYDKDF (reference sequence). This sample was included in a study of shared clonotypes between healthy human individuals. HIV-negative, healthy adults without recent acute infections or vaccinations were the donors. All participating donors were Caucasian adults from Nashville, Tennessee. Researchers sequenced unsorted PBMC DNA using ten immunoSEQ deep assay plates. The authors' processing: Junction-only sequences produced by ImmunoSEQ had no quality scores, so filtering differed. Sequenced by immunoSEQ multiplex PCR; TCRdb stores in-frame clones only, minus some. V, J and clone size derive from that table, while D and trimming were established from the DNA sequence. The data contain about 470,000 clones, around 79% of them singletons.

Sequenced material: PBMCs. The chain is built from TRBV15 and TRBJ2-1; D perhaps matches TRBD2 (6 bases). This TCR came from a woman aged 40 to 50 in good health. Some clones in this sample may be carry-over from other donors' samples. The CDR3 DNA sequence: TGTGCCACCAGCAGGGGGGGTGCGGCTGGCGATGAGCAGTTCTTC. As protein: CATSRGGAAGDEQFF.